These 25 T cell receptor beta chains were all obtained from the same sample, sequenced in a study of blood T cell repertoires in COVID-19. The method was immunoSEQ multiplex PCR; TCRdb's version includes in-frame clones alone and lacks a portion of them. The table lists about 66,000 clones, 85% to 90% of them singletons, with 5.5% to 8% in the top ten. The specimen sequenced was peripheral blood. These receptors were obtained from a man aged 50-59 years with active COVID-19.

The chain combines TRBV2 with TRBJ1-4; unclear D gene. The CDR3 contains 15 residues. V was clipped by 6 bases and J by 0 bases, with 11 bases between them. From germline, CDR1 is SNHLY and CDR2 FYNNEI. In DNA form, the CDR3 reads TGTGCCAGCAGGGCGACAACTGCAACTAATGAAAAACTGTTTTTT. This sequence encodes CASRATTATNEKLFF.

The chain links TRBV19 to TRBJ2-3; TRBD2 matches 7 bases. The CDR3 is 16 residues long. V was clipped by 5 bases and J by 1 base; unmatched bases: 9. Germline V gene sequence: CDR1 LNHDA, CDR2 SQIVND (reference sequence). The CDR3 protein is CASSPNHRGGTDTQYF. CDR3 bases: TGTGCCAGTAGTCCCAACCACCGGGGGGGCACAGATACGCAGTATTTT.

The V call is TRBV6-5, the J call TRBJ1-6, with 9 bases aligning to TRBD1. The germline V gene has CDR1 MNHEY and CDR2 SVGAGI. The CDR3 totals 15 residues. The trim removed 5 bases at V and 10 bases at J, leaving 9 bases unmatched. CDR3 bases: TGTGCCAGCAGTCTACGGGACAGGGATTTCTCACCCCTCCACTTT. Translating it yields CASSLRDRDFSPLHF.

This clone has more than one count but fewer than ten. The chain employs TRBV13 and TRBJ2-7, with TRBD1 as a possible D gene (6 bases). V lost 4 bases and J 1 base, leaving 17 bases between the germline ends. The CDR3 runs to 16 residues. From germline, CDR1 is PRHDT and CDR2 FYEKMQ (reference sequence). CDR3 in amino acids: CASSSSAGTYSYEQYF. The CDR3 region has the DNA TGTGCCAGCAGCTCTAGTGCCGGGACATATTCCTACGAGCAGTACTTC. Together with reference TRBV13 and TRBJ2-7, the CDR3 gives the full variable domain: AAGVIQSPRHLIKEKRETATLKCYPIPRHDTVYWYQQGPGQDPQFLISFYEKMQSDKGSIPDRFSAQQFSDYHSELNMSSLELGDSALYFCASSSSAGTYSYEQYFGPGTRLTVT.

The chain has TRBV20-1 and TRBJ1-2, with D hard to call. In germline, CDR1 is DFQATT, CDR2 SNEGSKA (reference sequence). V shed 3 bases and J shed 4 bases, with 12 bases lying between them. The CDR3 spans 13 residues. DNA of the CDR3: TGCAGTGCTAGTTTAGAGGGAACCTATGGCTACACCTTC. Translated, it gives CSASLEGTYGYTF.

The chain has TRBV5-6 and TRBJ2-7, with D tentatively TRBD1 (6 bases). From germline, CDR1 is SGHDT and CDR2 YYEEEE. V was clipped by 4 bases and J by 6 bases, with 11 bases between them. The CDR3 runs to 12 residues. Here the CDR3 reads CASSIGQSEQYF. In nucleotides, the CDR3 is TGTGCCAGCAGCATAGGACAGAGCGAGCAGTACTTC.

The chain recombines TRBV6-5 with TRBJ2-3, with 8 bases fitting TRBD1. V shed 2 bases and J 4 bases; nucleotides not matched to a gene: 8. This CDR3 region has 16 residues. Germline CDR1 and CDR2: MNHEY and SVGAGI. This chain's CDR3 is CASSYGVDRVADTQYF. The CDR3, as DNA: TGTGCCAGCAGTTACGGGGTGGACAGGGTTGCAGATACGCAGTATTTT.

This chain connects TRBV4-2 to TRBJ2-7; TRBD1 aligns across 8 bases. CDR3 length: 15 residues. Germline assignment: CDR1 LGHNA and CDR2 YNFKEQ. Trimming removed 0 bases from V and 1 base from J; junction bases left unmatched: 2. The CDR3: CASSQEGQASYEQYF. For the CDR3, the DNA is TGTGCCAGCAGCCAAGAGGGACAGGCTTCCTACGAGCAGTACTTC.

The rearrangement joins TRBV14 to TRBJ2-3; tentative D call: TRBD1 (6 bases). The CDR3 covers 15 residues. Germline V gene lookup returns CDR1 SGHDN and CDR2 FVKESK. The germline V and J ends were trimmed by 1 base and 6 bases, with 14 bases remaining between them. The chain's CDR3 is CASSQVSGGWDTQYF. CDR3 coding DNA: TGTGCCAGCAGCCAAGTCTCTGGGGGCTGGGATACGCAGTATTTT.

The chain carries TRBV24-1 and TRBJ1-2, with TRBD1 identical over 7 bases. J lost 0 bases, V lost 5 bases, and 5 bases had no gene match. The CDR3 loop spans 15 amino acids. Germline lookup yields CDR1 KGHDR and CDR2 SFDVKD. The CDR3 is CATSASTGPNYGYTF. In nucleotides, the CDR3 is TGTGCCACCAGTGCCTCGACAGGGCCTAACTATGGCTACACCTTC.

The chain has TRBV2 and TRBJ2-7; tentatively, D is TRBD1 (5 bases). This CDR3 region has 13 residues. V lost 4 bases to trimming and J lost 2 bases, with 9 bases between them. CDR1 and CDR2 (germline): SNHLY, FYNNEI. The CDR3 sequence is CASSGQITYEQYV. CDR3 in DNA: TGTGCCAGCAGTGGACAGATCACCTACGAGCAGTACGTC.

The V gene is TRBV2, the J gene TRBJ2-1, with 11 positions matching TRBD1. The J segment lost 12 bases and the V segment lost 0 bases, leaving 4 bases of the junction unmatched. This CDR3 comprises 14 residues. CDR1 SNHLY and CDR2 FYNNEI come from the germline V gene. CDR3 sequence: CASSEARGTGGQFF. CDR3 coding DNA: TGTGCCAGCAGTGAAGCGAGGGGGACAGGGGGGCAGTTCTTC.

The CDR3 reads CASSLTGANYGYTF. The CDR3 DNA reads as TGTGCCAGCAGCTTAACAGGGGCGAACTATGGCTACACCTTC. This sequence joins TRBV7-9 and TRBJ1-2, with 7 bases that match TRBD1. The CDR3 consists of 14 residues. After removal of 2 bases from V and 2 bases from J, the junction contained 2 bases not matched to a gene. Germline values: CDR1 SEHNR, CDR2 FQNEAQ (reference sequence). Full variable domain (remainder filled in from reference TRBV7-9 and TRBJ1-2): DTGVSQNPRHKITKRGQNVTFRCDPISEHNRLYWYRQTLGQGPEFLTYFQNEAQLEKSRLLSDRFSAERPKGSFSTLEIQRTEQGDSAMYLCASSLTGANYGYTFGSGTRLTVV.

The chain has TRBV6-1 and TRBJ2-7; D remains unclear. This CDR3 has 15 residues. The V and J ends lost 0 bases and 2 bases respectively, with 11 bases between them. From germline, CDR1 is MNHNS and CDR2 SASEGT. CDR3 amino acids: CASSEATAFPYEQYV. The CDR3 DNA follows: TGTGCCAGCAGTGAAGCAACAGCCTTTCCCTACGAGCAGTACGTC.

The chain joins TRBV18 to TRBJ1-1; D is perhaps TRBD1 (6 bases). CDR3 length: 14 residues. Germline assignment: CDR1 KGHSH and CDR2 LQKENI. V was shortened by 4 bases and J by 1 base, with 10 bases between the two germline ends. The CDR3 bases are TGTGCCAGCTCACTATCGACAGGGAACACTGAAGCTTTCTTT. Residues: CASSLSTGNTEAFF.

The chain couples TRBV2 to TRBJ1-1; weak D call: TRBD1 (5 bases). This CDR3 is built from 13 residues. V was cut by 9 bases and J by 1 base, with 12 bases left in between. Germline values: CDR1 SNHLY, CDR2 FYNNEI. The CDR3, as DNA: TGTGCCAGTTCGGGACTTTGGAACACTGAAGCTTTCTTT. This sequence encodes CASSGLWNTEAFF.

This rearrangement joins TRBV5-5 to TRBJ2-7; TRBD2 agrees at 8 bases. The V and J ends lost 4 bases and 6 bases, in that order; junction bases with no gene match: 6. Looked up from germline, CDR1 is SGHKS and CDR2 is YYEKEE (reference sequence). CDR3 size: 13 residues. This CDR3 is CASSTTGTSEQYV. In nucleotides, the CDR3 is TGTGCCAGCAGCACGACCGGGACTAGCGAGCAGTACGTC.

This clone was detected only a few times. This sample also contains other DNA sequences that code for the same CDR3. V is TRBV5-1 and J is TRBJ1-3; D not certain. Germline loops: CDR1 SGHRS, CDR2 YFSETQ. CDR3 length: 13 amino acids. V dropped 4 bases and J dropped 0 bases, with 5 bases sitting between them. The CDR3 protein is CASSVSSGNTIYF. In DNA form, the CDR3 reads TGCGCCAGCAGCGTGAGCTCTGGAAACACCATATATTTT.

The genes are TRBV18 and TRBJ2-2; 8 bases map to TRBD2. Germline V lookup: CDR1 KGHSH, CDR2 LQKENI. The CDR3 totals 16 residues. With V trimmed by 2 bases and J by 3 bases, 5 bases remained unmatched. CDR3 sequence reads: CASSPLVTSDTGELFF. CDR3 DNA: TGTGCCAGCTCACCATTAGTGACTAGCGACACCGGGGAGCTGTTTTTT.

The J gene is TRBJ2-3, the V gene TRBV6-5, with D tentatively TRBD1 (5 bases). The CDR3 loop spans 15 amino acids. CDR1 MNHEY and CDR2 SVGAGI come from the germline V gene. Trimming took 3 bases from V and 1 from J, leaving 11 bases between them. This chain's CDR3 is CASSYGWGGTDTQYF. The CDR3 region has the DNA TGTGCCAGCAGTTATGGATGGGGCGGCACAGATACGCAGTATTTT.

As DNA, the CDR3 is TGTGCCAGCAGCATCAGGGGCCCAGATACGCAGTATTTT. Protein: CASSIRGPDTQYF. The rearrangement links TRBV9 to TRBJ2-3; TRBD1 is a possible D gene (6 bases). Per the germline V gene, CDR1 is SGDLS and CDR2 is YYNGEE. Trimming removed 4 bases from V and 4 bases from J, with 10 bases in between. This CDR3 has 13 residues.

This sequence joins TRBV24-1 and TRBJ1-2; 7 positions match TRBD1. This CDR3 region has 15 residues. Germline values: CDR1 KGHDR, CDR2 SFDVKD. Trimming at V came to 0 bases and at J to 6 bases, leaving 6 bases not matched to a gene. The CDR3 is CATSDLPGGNDGYTF. The CDR3 DNA sequence: TGTGCCACCAGTGATTTGCCAGGGGGGAACGATGGCTACACCTTC.

The gene calls are TRBV14 and TRBJ2-1; perhaps TRBD2 as D (5 bases). The CDR3 covers 13 residues. Germline V gene sequence: CDR1 SGHDN, CDR2 FVKESK. V was clipped by 1 base and J by 9 bases, with 10 bases between them. The CDR3 bases are TGTGCCAGCAGCCAAGCGAGGAGCGGTGAGCAGTTCTTC. This sequence encodes CASSQARSGEQFF.

This clone was counted only a few times. The rearrangement uses TRBV27 and TRBJ2-3; D not certain. The CDR3 contains 14 residues. V lost 3 bases and J 2 bases, leaving 9 bases between the germline ends. The V gene's germline CDR1 is MNHEY and CDR2 SMNVEV (reference sequence). The CDR3 bases are TGTGCCAGCAGTTTGAGTACTACCACAGATACGCAGTATTTT. This translates into CASSLSTTTDTQYF.

This chain links TRBV6-4 with TRBJ1-1; TRBD1 might be the D (5 bases). V lost 6 bases and J lost 1, with 9 bases in between. The CDR3 runs 13 residues. Germline CDR1 is MRHNA and CDR2 is SNTAGT. DNA of the CDR3: TGTGCCAGCAGGAAAGGACAGAACACTGAAGCTTTCTTT. It yields the protein CASRKGQNTEAFF.